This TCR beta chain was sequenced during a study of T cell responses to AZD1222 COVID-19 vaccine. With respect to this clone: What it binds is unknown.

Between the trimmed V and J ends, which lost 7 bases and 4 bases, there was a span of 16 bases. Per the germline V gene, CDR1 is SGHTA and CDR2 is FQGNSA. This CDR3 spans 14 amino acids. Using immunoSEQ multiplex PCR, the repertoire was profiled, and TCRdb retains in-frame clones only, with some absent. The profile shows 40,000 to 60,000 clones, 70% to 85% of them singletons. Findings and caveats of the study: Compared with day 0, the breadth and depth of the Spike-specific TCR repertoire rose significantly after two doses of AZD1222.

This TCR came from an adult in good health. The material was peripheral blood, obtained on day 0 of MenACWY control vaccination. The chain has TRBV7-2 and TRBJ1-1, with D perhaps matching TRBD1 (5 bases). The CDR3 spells CASNSMRGGTEAFF. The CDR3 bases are TGTGCCAGCAACTCAATGAGGGGTGGCACTGAAGCTTTCTTT.